These 8 T cell receptor beta chains came from one sample sequenced in a study of vaccination effects on CD4 cells after COVID-19. In the ViraFEST assay, antigen-specific CD4+ clonotypes were identified by expansion after peptide-pool stimulation. Around day 10 of culture, CD4+ T cells were separated out. PCR showed that the person got SARS-CoV-2 infection at some point between March and December 2020. Assay used: immunoSEQ multiplex PCR; TCRdb lists only in-frame clones, some missing. The data contain roughly 26,000 clones, around 78% of them singletons. No antigen has been assigned to these receptors. Sample: CD4+ T cells from PBMCs cultured with HCoV-NL63 spike peptides, taken before COVID-19 vaccination. The receptors shown here come from a human donor who had a prior SARS-CoV-2 infection.

This chain uses TRBV4-3 with TRBJ2-7, with 10 bases fitting TRBD2. The CDR3 has 15 residues. V lost 0 bases and J lost 2; bases outside the gene matches: 1. CDR1 LGHNA and CDR2 YSLEER come from the germline V gene. The CDR3 protein is CASSQELAGPYEQYF. CDR3 nucleotide sequence: TGCGCCAGCAGCCAAGAACTAGCGGGACCCTACGAGCAGTACTTC.

The chain uses TRBV21-1 and TRBJ2-1; the listed D gene, TRBD2, was not tested against the DNA. TRBV21-1 is a pseudogene. The CDR3 loop spans 15 amino acids. In DNA form, the CDR3 reads TGTGCCAGCAGCAAGCGGGAGGGCCTAGGATATGAGCAGTTCTTC. Translating gives CASSKREGLGYEQFF.

The CDR3 reads CATRSEWGWVYGYTF. Here the CDR3 DNA reads TGTGCCACCAGAAGTGAGTGGGGGTGGGTCTATGGCTACACCTTC. V and J are TRBV24-1 and TRBJ1-2, with D possibly TRBD1 on 5 matching bases. The CDR3 is 15 residues long. The V and J ends lost 7 bases and 4 bases respectively, with 18 bases between them. Looked up from germline, CDR1 is KGHDR and CDR2 is SFDVKD.

V gene TRBV6-2 or TRBV6-3 combines with J gene TRBJ1-1; D is possibly TRBD1 (5 bases). CDR3 length: 12 amino acids. Germline V gives CDR1 MNHEY, CDR2 SVGEGT. The V gene lost 1 base and the J gene lost 10 bases, with 10 bases spanning the gap. CDR3 DNA: TGTGCCAGCAGTTACTATGAGGGGCGAGCTTTCTTT. This encodes CASSYYEGRAFF.

The chain recombines TRBV24-1 with TRBJ2-2, with 10 nucleotides matching TRBD2. The CDR3 is made up of 17 amino acids. The germline gives CDR1 KGHDR, CDR2 SFDVKD. V shed 3 bases, J shed 1 base, and the junction held 4 bases outside the gene matches. The DNA of the CDR3 is TGTGCCACCAGTGATGAAAGCGGGAGGGGGAACACCGGGGAGCTGTTTTTT. Residues: CATSDESGRGNTGELFF.

This rearrangement joins TRBV29-1 to TRBJ2-5, with D hard to call. Germline-derived CDR1 and CDR2 are SQVTM and ANQGSEA. The CDR3 totals 16 residues. V shed 4 bases and J shed 0 bases, with 18 bases lying between them. The CDR3 DNA is TGCAGCGTTGGCGGTGGAGTTGGGCAATACCAAGAGACCCAGTACTTC. It encodes CSVGGGVGQYQETQYF.

The chain recombines TRBV7-9 with TRBJ1-1; 8 nucleotides agree with TRBD1. V dropped 5 bases and J dropped 10; count of bases not matched to a gene: 3. Germline CDR1 reads SEHNR; CDR2 reads FQNEAQ (reference sequence). The CDR3 loop spans 11 amino acids. This CDR3 reads CASSRTGGAFF. The DNA of the CDR3 is TGTGCCAGCAGCCGTACAGGGGGAGCTTTCTTT. Full variable domain (outside the CDR3, taken from reference TRBV7-9 and TRBJ1-1): DTGVSQNPRHKITKRGQNVTFRCDPISEHNRLYWYRQTLGQGPEFLTYFQNEAQLEKSRLLSDRFSAERPKGSFSTLEIQRTEQGDSAMYLCASSRTGGAFFGQGTRLTVV.

The rearrangement uses TRBV5-1 and TRBJ2-7; D is unclear. Deletions cut 4 bases from V and 6 bases from J, with 14 bases between. Germline V gene sequence: CDR1 SGHRS, CDR2 YFSETQ. The CDR3 contains 13 residues. CDR3 loop: CASSPLGYREQYF. The CDR3 DNA is TGCGCCAGCAGCCCGCTTGGATATCGCGAGCAGTACTTC.